The next 30 T cell receptor beta chains were all read from a single sample in a study of blood T cells in healthy people across ages. Then a second PCR, running roughly 6 to 12 cycles, was carried out with a sample-barcoded 5' primer and a J-beta primer mix. TCRdb ran MiXCR on the 5' RACE reads and lists one entry per CDR3 protein. The table has about 1,800,000 distinct CDR3 sequences, 28% seen once. The sample was blood. The receptor set was obtained from a woman in her 30s in good health.

In this sample, this clonotype turned up a few times. J is TRBJ2-7 and V is TRBV18, with a tentative D call TRBD1 (6 bases). Trimming shortened V by 4 bases and J by 5 bases, and 12 bases separated the two germline ends. Germline loops: CDR1 KGHSH, CDR2 LQKENI. The CDR3 is made up of 13 amino acids. CDR3 loop: CASSREQGNEQYF. CDR3 nucleotide sequence: TGTGCCAGCTCACGAGAACAGGGAAACGAGCAGTACTTC.

This clonotype was seen ten or more times. This rearrangement joins TRBV29-1 to TRBJ2-7; TRBD1 is a possible D gene (6 bases). CDR1 is SQVTM, CDR2 ANQGSEA, per germline. The V end was cut by 4 bases, the J end by 3 bases, with 10 bases between. This CDR3 comprises 12 residues. The CDR3 DNA reads TGCAGCGTTGGGGCAGGGGTCTACGAGCAGTACTTC. Protein product: CSVGAGVYEQYF.

This clonotype was detected a few times. The V gene is TRBV7-2, the J gene TRBJ2-1; 8 bases map to TRBD1. The V gene end was trimmed by 5 bases and the J gene end by 5 bases; junction bases not matched to a gene: 14. The CDR3 is made up of 17 amino acids. Germline CDR1 is SGHTA and CDR2 is FQGNSA. The CDR3 sequence is CASSLQPAGGRHNEQFF. The CDR3 DNA is TGTGCCAGCAGCCTCCAACCCGCAGGGGGCCGCCACAATGAGCAGTTCTTC. Together with reference TRBV7-2 and TRBJ2-1, the CDR3 gives the full variable domain: GAGVSQSPSNKVTEKGKDVELRCDPISGHTALYWYRQSLGQGLEFLIYFQGNSAPDKSGLPSDRFSAERTGGSVSTLTIQRTQQEDSAVYLCASSLQPAGGRHNEQFFGPGTRLTVL.

At least ten counts were recorded for this clonotype. J is TRBJ2-1 and V is TRBV4-1; TRBD1 or TRBD2 may be the D gene (6 bases each). Germline-derived CDR1 and CDR2 are MGHRA and YSYEKL. This CDR3 has 18 residues. The V gene lost 3 bases and the J gene lost 0 bases, with 18 bases spanning the gap. The CDR3 nucleotides read TGCGCCAGCAGCCAGTGGGGGGCGAGGCGTTCCTCCTACAATGAGCAGTTCTTC. Amino acids: CASSQWGARRSSYNEQFF.

The V and J genes are TRBV30 and TRBJ2-1; no clear D gene. The CDR3 covers 14 residues. The germline V gene has CDR1 GTSNPN and CDR2 SVGIG (reference sequence). Deletions cut 2 bases from V and 0 bases from J, with 8 bases between. CDR3 region: CAWSKTSSYNEQFF. The CDR3 region has the DNA TGTGCCTGGAGTAAGACGAGCTCCTACAATGAGCAGTTCTTC.

This clonotype has more than one count but fewer than ten. This sequence joins TRBV27 and TRBJ2-7; weak D call: TRBD2 (7 bases). This CDR3 is built from 16 residues. CDR1 is MNHEY and CDR2 is SMNVEV in the germline V gene (reference sequence). V dropped 5 bases and J dropped 0 bases, with 17 bases sitting between them. CDR3 nucleotides: TGTGCCAGCAGTCCCCCTAGGGGGGGCAGCTCCTACGAGCAGTACTTC. Protein: CASSPPRGGSSYEQYF.

The chain combines TRBV5-1 with TRBJ1-2; D is perhaps TRBD1 (5 bases). The CDR3 spans 16 residues. V was pared by 2 bases and J by 0 bases, with 14 bases between. Per germline, CDR1 SGHRS and CDR2 YFSETQ. The DNA for the CDR3 is TGCGCCAGCAGCTTAGGACACGGCAACGCTAACTATGGCTACACCTTC. Translating gives CASSLGHGNANYGYTF.

The chain couples TRBV6-6 to TRBJ2-1, with a possible D match to TRBD2 (6 bases). The germline V gene has CDR1 MNHNY and CDR2 SVGAGI (reference sequence). The CDR3 totals 15 residues. V was clipped by 5 bases and J by 10 bases, with 21 bases between them. CDR3 amino acids: CASSPPAGSVYEQFF. The CDR3 region has the DNA TGTGCCAGCAGTCCTCCCGCGGGATCCGTCTACGAGCAGTTCTTC.

The chain employs TRBV7-2 and TRBJ2-1, with 9 bases aligning to TRBD2. V trimming: 1 base; J trimming: 7 bases; junction bases outside the gene matches: 5. The CDR3 contains 15 residues. CDR1 is SGHTA, CDR2 FQGNSA, per germline. The CDR3 DNA sequence: TGTGCCAGCAGCTTAGAGGCTAGCGGGGCGAATGAGCAGTTCTTC. It encodes CASSLEASGANEQFF.

This clonotype has more than one count but fewer than ten. J is TRBJ2-4 and V is TRBV3-1; D gene uncertain. This CDR3 is 14 amino acids long. V lost 1 base and J lost 5, with 9 bases in between. Germline V gene sequence: CDR1 LGHDT, CDR2 YNNKEL (reference sequence). This chain's CDR3 is CASSQGGPENIQYF. CDR3 coding DNA: TGTGCCAGCAGCCAAGGAGGCCCGGAAAACATTCAGTACTTC. Full variable domain (rest looked up from reference TRBV3-1 and TRBJ2-4): DTAVSQTPKYLVTQMGNDKSIKCEQNLGHDTMYWYKQDSKKFLKIMFSYNNKELIINETVPNRFSPKSPDKAHLNLHINSLELGDSAVYFCASSQGGPENIQYFGAGTRLSVL.

This clonotype was counted a few times. The rearrangement joins TRBV10-3 to TRBJ2-1; D gene ambiguous. CDR3 size: 14 residues. The V gene lost 0 bases and the J gene lost 5 bases, with 8 bases spanning the gap. CDR1 is ENHRY, CDR2 SYGVKD, per germline. CDR3 in DNA: TGTGCCATCAGTGAGTCTAAACAGAACAATGAGCAGTTCTTC. It translates to CAISESKQNNEQFF.

This clonotype was recorded a few times. J is TRBJ2-3 and V is TRBV5-1, with TRBD2 as a possible D gene (5 bases). V was clipped by 1 base and J by 6 bases, with 12 bases between them. The CDR3 sequence is 14 residues long. Per the germline V gene, CDR1 is SGHRS and CDR2 is YFSETQ. CDR3 nucleotides: TGCGCCAGCAGCTTGTCCCTAGCTGCGGATACGCAGTATTTT. Translating it yields CASSLSLAADTQYF.

The chain uses TRBV5-1 and TRBJ1-4; 9 bases map to TRBD1. The germline CDR1 and CDR2 sequences are SGHRS and YFSETQ. The CDR3 runs to 13 residues. V gave up 3 bases and J gave up 8 bases; unmatched junction bases: 2. CDR3: CASSSGQGEKLFF. The CDR3 region has the DNA TGCGCCAGCAGCTCGGGACAGGGAGAAAAACTGTTTTTT.

This clonotype appeared many times. This chain links TRBV10-1 with TRBJ2-3, with TRBD2 identical over 7 bases. This CDR3 is built from 14 residues. With 5 bases clipped from V and 0 bases from J, the junction kept 2 bases outside the gene matches. Germline V gene data show CDR1 as WNHNN and CDR2 as SYGVQD (reference sequence). The CDR3 region is CASSSGVSTDTQYF. The CDR3 DNA reads TGCGCCAGCAGTAGCGGGGTTAGCACAGATACGCAGTATTTT.

The chain uses TRBV3-1 and TRBJ1-4; D might be TRBD1 (6 bases). The CDR3 spans 15 residues. Germline lookup yields CDR1 LGHDT and CDR2 YNNKEL (reference sequence). With 4 bases removed from V and 2 bases from J, the gap between germline ends came to 11 bases. CDR3 DNA sequence: TGTGCCAGCAGCCCCTACAGGGACACTAATGAAAAACTGTTTTTT. Amino acids: CASSPYRDTNEKLFF.

The table lists this clonotype with a few counts. The rearrangement uses TRBV28 and TRBJ1-5, with D uncertain. The CDR3 has 16 amino acids. Trimming removed 1 base at V and 1 base at J, with 11 bases between. Germline V gives CDR1 MDHEN, CDR2 SYDVKM. In DNA form, the CDR3 reads TGTGCCAGCAGTTTATTCCCGGGCGCAAGCAATCAGCCCCAGCATTTT. Its protein is CASSLFPGASNQPQHF.

This clonotype was observed many times. The J gene is TRBJ2-5, the V gene TRBV20-1; the match to TRBD1 covers 11 bases. CDR3 size: 14 residues. Trimming at V came to 5 bases and at J to 4 bases, leaving 6 bases not matched to a gene. The germline V gene has CDR1 DFQATT and CDR2 SNEGSKA (reference sequence). As DNA, the CDR3 is TGCAGTGCTGAAGAGGACAGGGGGCGAGAGACCCAGTACTTC. Translating gives CSAEEDRGRETQYF.

J is TRBJ1-6 and V is TRBV30, with D perhaps matching TRBD1 (6 bases). The length of the CDR3 is 15 residues. Germline V gene lookup returns CDR1 GTSNPN and CDR2 SVGIG (reference sequence). Trimming removed 3 bases from V and 2 bases from J, with 11 bases in between. The CDR3 DNA reads as TGTGCCTGGAGAGATACAGGGACCTATAATTCACCCCTCCACTTT. Its protein product is CAWRDTGTYNSPLHF.

Turning to this clonotype: A much larger clone sits a single nucleotide away, making a read error possible. The CDR3 bases are TGCAGCGACAGGGACCGGGGTGGTGGCTACACCTTC. Translation: CSDRDRGGGYTF. The rearrangement joins TRBV29-1 to TRBJ1-2; TRBD1 is a possible D gene (6 bases). The CDR3 sequence is 12 residues long. The germline CDR1 and CDR2 sequences are SQVTM and ANQGSEA. Trimming removed 7 bases at V and 7 bases at J, with 16 bases between.

The rearrangement joins TRBV27 to TRBJ1-2; D is ambiguous. There are 13 residues in the CDR3. The V end was cut by 7 bases, the J end by 1 base, with 10 bases between. The germline V gene encodes CDR1 MNHEY and CDR2 SMNVEV (reference sequence). CDR3 loop: CASKLGNNYGYTF. The CDR3 nucleotides read TGTGCCAGCAAGCTAGGGAATAACTATGGCTACACCTTC.

This chain uses TRBV20-1 with TRBJ2-5, with TRBD2 matching 8 bases. This CDR3 region has 11 residues. Per the germline V gene, CDR1 is DFQATT and CDR2 is SNEGSKA (reference sequence). The CDR3 DNA reads as TGCGCGGGGGGAAACCAAGAGACCCAGTACTTC. Encoded protein: CAGGNQETQYF.

The genes are TRBV20-1 and TRBJ2-3; TRBD2 matches at 11 bases. Germline lookup yields CDR1 DFQATT and CDR2 SNEGSKA (reference sequence). This CDR3 has 14 amino acids. Losses at the gene ends were 6 bases for V and 7 bases for J; bases not matched to a gene: 9. The CDR3 coding sequence is TGCAGTGCGCCCACGACTAGCGGGGATTATACGCAGTATTTT. Translation gives CSAPTTSGDYTQYF.

CDR3 region: CASGTFNQPQHF. In DNA form, the CDR3 reads TGTGCCAGCGGGACCTTTAATCAGCCCCAGCATTTT. The chain recombines TRBV7-9 with TRBJ1-5; D possibly corresponds to TRBD1 (5 bases). Trimming cost V 8 bases and J 4 bases, with 9 bases left between them. The CDR3 contains 12 residues. Germline-derived CDR1 and CDR2 are SEHNR and FQNEAQ (reference sequence).

The rearrangement uses TRBV10-3 and TRBJ2-3; D is unclear. V lost 7 bases to trimming and J lost 0 bases, with 8 bases between them. From germline, CDR1 is ENHRY and CDR2 SYGVKD. The CDR3 extends over 13 amino acids. The CDR3 here is CAINGYSTDTQYF. The DNA of the CDR3 is TGTGCCATCAATGGGTACAGCACAGATACGCAGTATTTT.

V is TRBV29-1 and J is TRBJ1-1, with D unclear. This CDR3 region has 13 residues. Germline lookup yields CDR1 SQVTM and CDR2 ANQGSEA. V gave up 4 bases and J gave up 3 bases, with 12 bases separating them. CDR3 DNA sequence: TGCAGCGTTGCCCAGCAACGTGACACTGAAGCTTTCTTT. Encoded protein: CSVAQQRDTEAFF.

This clonotype was detected a few times. A read error may produce the germline difference seen at one junction end. The chain carries TRBV5-6 and TRBJ1-2, with D maybe TRBD1 (5 bases). The CDR3 covers 15 residues. The germline gives CDR1 SGHDT, CDR2 YYEEEE. CDR3 protein: CAGSLGERYNYGYTF. CDR3 DNA sequence: TGTGCCGGCAGCTTGGGGGAAAGGTACAACTATGGCTACACCTTC.

In the case of this clonotype: Relative to the germline gene, one junction end is altered; a read error may explain this. The rearrangement joins TRBV7-2 to TRBJ1-5; D possibly corresponds to TRBD1 (5 bases). The CDR3 is 13 amino acids. Looked up from germline, CDR1 is SGHTA and CDR2 is FQGNSA. The CDR3: CVSSLIGGQPQHF. CDR3 DNA sequence: TGTGTCAGCAGCTTGATCGGGGGACAGCCCCAGCATTTT.

The V call is TRBV27, the J call TRBJ1-4, with TRBD1 matching over 8 bases. The germline gives CDR1 MNHEY, CDR2 SMNVEV (reference sequence). The CDR3 contains 14 residues. The V gene end was trimmed by 2 bases and the J gene end by 12 bases; junction bases not matched to a gene: 8. CDR3 protein: CASSLEQGGAQLFF. For the CDR3, the DNA is TGTGCCAGCAGTTTAGAACAGGGGGGCGCCCAACTGTTTTTT.

There are a few counts of this clonotype. CDR3 residues: CAGRNPLAAYEQYF. CDR3 in DNA: TGCGCCGGCCGCAATCCCCTCGCGGCCTACGAGCAGTACTTC. The chain uses TRBV5-1 and TRBJ2-7, with D uncertain. The length of the CDR3 is 14 residues. Germline assignment: CDR1 SGHRS and CDR2 YFSETQ. V was trimmed by 10 bases and J by 2 bases, leaving 19 bases between them.

The gene calls are TRBV7-2 and TRBJ2-3; possible D gene TRBD1, 5 bases. CDR3 length: 15 amino acids. From germline, CDR1 is SGHTA and CDR2 FQGNSA. V lost 1 base and J 2 bases, leaving 10 bases between the germline ends. The CDR3 reads CASSLEQGFTDTQYF. The CDR3 DNA reads as TGTGCCAGCAGCTTAGAGCAGGGCTTCACAGATACGCAGTATTTT.